Each of the 8 T cell receptor beta chains below was sequenced from the same sample in a study of T cell changes during pregnancy in multiple sclerosis. Sequencing was performed with immunoSEQ multiplex PCR; in TCRdb, only in-frame clones are kept and a portion is missing. The repertoire holds about 92,000 clones, with about 93% as singletons. The sample in question was peripheral blood, obtained in the first trimester of pregnancy. All receptors derive from a female donor with multiple sclerosis, enrolled in a pregnancy study.

This chain connects TRBV6-1 to TRBJ2-5; D possibly corresponds to TRBD2 (6 bases). The CDR3 covers 13 residues. V lost 8 bases and J 2 bases, leaving 12 bases between the germline ends. From germline, CDR1 is MNHNS and CDR2 SASEGT. CDR3 bases: TGTGCCAGCGTAACTAGCAGGCAAGAGACCCAGTACTTC. It yields the protein CASVTSRQETQYF.

This clone appeared a few times. The CDR3 spells CASSIGGSTDTQYF. The CDR3 DNA reads as TGTGCCAGCAGTATCGGAGGGAGCACAGATACGCAGTATTTT. This chain joins TRBV27 and TRBJ2-3, with a possible D match to TRBD2 (6 bases). The V gene's germline CDR1 is MNHEY and CDR2 SMNVEV (reference sequence). CDR3 length: 14 amino acids. Between the trimmed V and J ends, which lost 5 bases and 0 bases, there was a span of 9 bases.

Comments on this clone: At one boundary the junction diverges from the germline segment, which might be a read error. The CDR3 region is CASSLWDRGGDF. CDR3 bases: TGTGCCAGCAGCCTTTGGGACAGGGGCGGCGACTTT. This sequence joins TRBV7-9 and TRBJ1-1, with 10 nucleotides matching TRBD1. The CDR3 covers 12 residues. Germline lookup yields CDR1 SEHNR and CDR2 FQNEAQ (reference sequence).

This clone occurred once. The chain recombines TRBV6-5 with TRBJ1-5; D is undetermined. Germline lookup yields CDR1 MNHEY and CDR2 SVGAGI. CDR3 length: 14 amino acids. V was trimmed by 5 bases and J by 4 bases, leaving 12 bases between them. The CDR3 loop is CASSPGWENQPQHF. The CDR3 bases are TGTGCCAGCAGTCCGGGCTGGGAGAATCAGCCCCAGCATTTT.

A single count supports this clone. The V and J genes are TRBV5-4 and TRBJ2-5; 8 positions agree with TRBD2. This CDR3 has 13 amino acids. The V gene's germline CDR1 is SGHNT and CDR2 YYREEE (reference sequence). The V and J ends lost 7 bases and 0 bases, in that order; junction bases with no gene match: 2. CDR3 loop: CASGRGDQETQYF. The DNA for the CDR3 is TGTGCCAGCGGGCGGGGGGACCAAGAGACCCAGTACTTC.

The chain employs TRBV7-2 and TRBJ1-2, with D unclear. V lost 4 bases and J lost 6, with 12 bases in between. CDR1 SGHTA and CDR2 FQGNSA come from the germline V gene. CDR3 length: 13 residues. CDR3 DNA sequence: TGTGCCAGCAGCTCTTTACCTCGGGATGGCTACACCTTC. Its protein product is CASSSLPRDGYTF.

This clone was counted a single time. As DNA, the CDR3 is TGTGCCAGCAGCTCCGGGACAGGGAACTATGGCTACACCTTC. Residues: CASSSGTGNYGYTF. This chain connects TRBV5-4 to TRBJ1-2, with 9 bases identical to TRBD1. This CDR3 region has 14 residues. J gave up 2 bases and V 3 bases, and 2 bases lay outside the gene matches. Germline loops: CDR1 SGHNT, CDR2 YYREEE (reference sequence).

The V gene is TRBV11-2, the J gene TRBJ2-7; the D gene is possibly TRBD2 (7 bases). The CDR3 is 16 residues long. V was pared by 4 bases and J by 0 bases, with 16 bases between. Germline V gives CDR1 SGHAT, CDR2 FQNNGV. DNA for the CDR3: TGTGCCAGCAGCTCGCTGGCGCGGGGGCACTCCTACGAGCAGTACTTC. Amino acids: CASSSLARGHSYEQYF.